This TCR beta chain was sequenced in a study of control samples from healthy donors and cancer patients. J gave up 5 bases and V 5 bases, and 2 bases lay outside the gene matches. The CDR3 length is 13 residues. The germline CDR1 and CDR2 sequences are SGHNT and YENEEA. Repertoires were generated with immunoSEQ multiplex PCR, while TCRdb's copy carries only in-frame clones and drops some. The sample has approximately 180,000 clones; under 95% are singletons. This rearrangement joins TRBV11-3 to TRBJ2-5; TRBD2 matches at 10 bases. The sample consisted of blood. This receptor was taken from a woman between 18 and 30 years old in good health. The chain's CDR3 is CASSIAGGETQYF. DNA of the CDR3: TGTGCCAGCAGCATAGCGGGAGGTGAGACCCAGTACTTC.